The sequence of this T cell receptor (beta chain) was determined in a study of shared clonotypes between healthy human individuals. Study-wide points: Represented genetic and exposure-history diversity was restricted by having few donors. Sampling covered blood only; tissue repertoires likely differ.

Assay used: immunoSEQ multiplex PCR; TCRdb lists only in-frame clones, some missing. The table has about 600,000 clones, around 97% seen once; the top ten hold roughly 0.05%. Healthy adults negative for HIV, lacking recent acute infections or vaccinations, served as donors. Caucasian adults residing in Nashville, Tennessee made up all the donors. The CDR3 spans 17 residues. V gave up 1 base and J gave up 2 bases, with 18 bases separating them. Germline-derived CDR1 and CDR2 are LNHDA and SQIVND (reference sequence). About this clone: Antigen unknown.

The sequenced sample was naive CD4+ T cells sorted from blood. As to subset: CD45RA+ positively selected. The V gene is TRBV19, the J gene TRBJ2-7; D may correspond to TRBD1 or TRBD2 (5 bases each). The receptor comes from a woman aged 25 to 45 in good health. The CDR3 is CASSIVGASGRTYEQYF. The CDR3 region has the DNA TGTGCCAGTAGTATAGTTGGGGCCAGCGGACGGACCTACGAGCAGTACTTC.